This T cell receptor (beta chain) was captured by sequencing in a study of T cells in Graves' hyperthyroidism and ophthalmopathy. There are a few counts of this clonotype. Amplified TCR beta CDR3 regions came from RNA transcripts. Initially, a first-round RT-PCR of the TCR CDR3 employed the HTBI primer set. TCRdb called the multiplex PCR reads again in MiXCR, with one record for every CDR3 protein. The profile shows some 650,000 distinct CDR3 sequences, about a sixth of them singletons. Per germline, CDR1 SGHVS and CDR2 FQNEAQ. The CDR3 runs 13 residues. V trimming: 6 bases; J trimming: 8 bases; junction bases outside the gene matches: 5.

V usage is TRBV7-8 and J usage is TRBJ1-2, with 11 bases identical to TRBD1. Material for sequencing was blood. This receptor was obtained from a woman aged 40 to 49 with Graves' ophthalmopathy. The CDR3 loop is CASRGQGASGYTF. The CDR3, as DNA: TGTGCCAGCAGAGGACAGGGGGCATCGGGCTACACCTTC. Drawing the rest from reference TRBV7-8 and TRBJ1-2, the complete variable domain is GAGVSQSPRYKVAKRGQDVALRCDPISGHVSLFWYQQALGQGPEFLTYFQNEAQLDKSGLPSDRFFAERPEGSVSTLKIQRTQQEDSAVYLCASRGQGASGYTFGSGTRLTVV.